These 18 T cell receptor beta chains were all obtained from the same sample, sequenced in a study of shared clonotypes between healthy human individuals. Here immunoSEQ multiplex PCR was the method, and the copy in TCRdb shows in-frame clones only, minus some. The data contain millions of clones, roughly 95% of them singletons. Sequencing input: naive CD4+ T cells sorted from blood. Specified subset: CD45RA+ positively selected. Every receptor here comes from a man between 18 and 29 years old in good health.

In DNA, the CDR3 is TGTGCCAGCAGTGAGAATGGAAGCAATCAGCCCCAGCATTTT. This translates into CASSENGSNQPQHF. The chain employs TRBV6-4 and TRBJ1-5; D is unresolved. CDR3 size: 14 residues. Trimming took 3 bases from V and 1 from J, leaving 7 bases between them. The germline V gene has CDR1 MRHNA and CDR2 SNTAGT.

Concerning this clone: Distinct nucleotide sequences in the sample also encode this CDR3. CDR3 region: CASSLGQSNTEAFF. The CDR3 DNA reads as TGCGCCAGCAGCTTGGGGCAGTCAAACACTGAAGCTTTCTTT. The chain has TRBV5-1 and TRBJ1-1, with D uncertain. Germline CDR1 and CDR2: SGHRS and YFSETQ. V gave up 0 bases and J gave up 2 bases, with 8 bases separating them. This CDR3 contains 14 residues.

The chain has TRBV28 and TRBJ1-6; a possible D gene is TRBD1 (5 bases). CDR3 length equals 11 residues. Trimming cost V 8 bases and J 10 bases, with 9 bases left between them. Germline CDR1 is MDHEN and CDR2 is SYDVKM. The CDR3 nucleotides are TGTGCCAGCTTAGGGGTATCACCCCTCCACTTT. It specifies CASLGVSPLHF.

CDR3: CASSSAGGNHYGYTF. The CDR3 DNA is TGTGCCAGCAGTTCAGCAGGGGGGAATCATTATGGCTACACCTTC. The chain carries TRBV27 and TRBJ1-2, with TRBD1 matching over 7 bases. The CDR3 is 15 amino acids. Germline CDR1 MNHEY, CDR2 SMNVEV (reference sequence). V lost 4 bases and J lost 5; bases outside the gene matches: 10.

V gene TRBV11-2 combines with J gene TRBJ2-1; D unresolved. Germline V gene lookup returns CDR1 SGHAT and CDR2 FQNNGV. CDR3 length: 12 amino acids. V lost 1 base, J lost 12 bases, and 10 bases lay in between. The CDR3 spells CASSLVMVGQFF. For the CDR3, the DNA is TGTGCCAGCAGCTTAGTCATGGTTGGGCAGTTCTTC.

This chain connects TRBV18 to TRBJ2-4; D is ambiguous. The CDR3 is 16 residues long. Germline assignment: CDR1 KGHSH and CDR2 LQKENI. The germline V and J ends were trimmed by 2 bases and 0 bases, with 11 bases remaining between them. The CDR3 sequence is CASSPGWQVAKNIQYF. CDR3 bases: TGTGCCAGCTCACCAGGATGGCAGGTAGCCAAAAACATTCAGTACTTC. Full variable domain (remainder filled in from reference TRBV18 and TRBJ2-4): NAGVMQNPRHLVRRRGQEARLRCSPMKGHSHVYWYRQLPEEGLKFMVYLQKENIIDESGMPKERFSAEFPKEGPSILRIQQVVRGDSAAYFCASSPGWQVAKNIQYFGAGTRLSVL.

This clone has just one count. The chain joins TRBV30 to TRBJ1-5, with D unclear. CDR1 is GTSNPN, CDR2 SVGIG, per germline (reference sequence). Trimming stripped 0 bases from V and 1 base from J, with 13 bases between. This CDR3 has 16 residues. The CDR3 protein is CAWSVRGKGSNQPQHF. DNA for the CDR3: TGTGCCTGGAGTGTCCGAGGGAAGGGCAGCAATCAGCCCCAGCATTTT.

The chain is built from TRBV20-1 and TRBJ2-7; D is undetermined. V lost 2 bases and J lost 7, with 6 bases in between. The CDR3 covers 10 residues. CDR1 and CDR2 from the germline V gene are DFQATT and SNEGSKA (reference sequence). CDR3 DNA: TGCAGTGCTAGACCAAGAGAGCAGTACTTC. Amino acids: CSARPREQYF.

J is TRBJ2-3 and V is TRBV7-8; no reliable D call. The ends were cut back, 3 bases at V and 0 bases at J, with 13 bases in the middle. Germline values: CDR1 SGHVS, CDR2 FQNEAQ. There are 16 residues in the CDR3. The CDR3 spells CASSLVDLSSTDTQYF. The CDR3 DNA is TGTGCCAGCAGCTTGGTTGACTTGTCTAGCACAGATACGCAGTATTTT.

DNA of the CDR3: TGTGCCAGCAGCTTATGGTCGAGCTCCTACAATGAGCAGTTCTTC. Translation: CASSLWSSSYNEQFF. The V and J genes are TRBV13 and TRBJ2-1; D uncertain. Germline values: CDR1 PRHDT, CDR2 FYEKMQ (reference sequence). V was shortened by 2 bases and J by 0 bases, with 8 bases between the two germline ends. The CDR3 length is 15 residues.

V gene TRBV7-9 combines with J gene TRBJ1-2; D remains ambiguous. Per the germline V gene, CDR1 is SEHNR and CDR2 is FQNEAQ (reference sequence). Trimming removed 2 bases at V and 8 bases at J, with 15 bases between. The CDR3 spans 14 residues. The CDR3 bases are TGTGCCAGCAGCTTACTTAACCCTGGAGGAGGCTACACCTTC. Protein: CASSLLNPGGGYTF.

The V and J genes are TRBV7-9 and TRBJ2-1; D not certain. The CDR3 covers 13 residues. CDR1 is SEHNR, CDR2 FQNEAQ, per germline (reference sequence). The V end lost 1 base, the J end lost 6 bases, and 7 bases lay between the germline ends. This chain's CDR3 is CASSLGYGNEQFF. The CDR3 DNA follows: TGTGCCAGCAGCTTAGGGTACGGCAATGAGCAGTTCTTC.

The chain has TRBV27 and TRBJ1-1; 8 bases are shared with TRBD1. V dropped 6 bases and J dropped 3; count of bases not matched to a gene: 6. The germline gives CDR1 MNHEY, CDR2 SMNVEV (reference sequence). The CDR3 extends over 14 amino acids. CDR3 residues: CASRLQGAYTEAFF. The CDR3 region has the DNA TGTGCCAGCAGGCTTCAGGGGGCGTACACTGAAGCTTTCTTT.

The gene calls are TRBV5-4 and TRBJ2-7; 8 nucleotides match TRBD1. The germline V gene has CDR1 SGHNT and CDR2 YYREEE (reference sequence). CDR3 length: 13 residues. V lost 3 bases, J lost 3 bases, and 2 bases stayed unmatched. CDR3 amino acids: CASSSGQGYEQYF. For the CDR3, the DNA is TGTGCCAGCAGCTCAGGACAGGGCTACGAGCAGTACTTC.

The CDR3: CASSPRLAGAYEQYF. In DNA form, the CDR3 reads TGTGCCAGCAGCCCAAGACTAGCGGGAGCTTACGAGCAGTACTTC. The rearrangement uses TRBV5-4 and TRBJ2-7; 12 positions agree with TRBD2. The V segment lost 4 bases and the J segment 4 bases; nucleotides outside the gene matches: 6. The CDR3 covers 15 residues. The V gene's germline CDR1 is SGHNT and CDR2 YYREEE (reference sequence).

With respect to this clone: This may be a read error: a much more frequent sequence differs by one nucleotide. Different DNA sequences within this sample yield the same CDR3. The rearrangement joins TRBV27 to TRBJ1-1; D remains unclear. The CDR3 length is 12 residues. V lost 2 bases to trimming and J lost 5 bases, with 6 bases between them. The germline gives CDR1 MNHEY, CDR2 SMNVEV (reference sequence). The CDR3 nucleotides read TGTGCCAGCAGTTTACGGGGAACTGAAGCTTTCTTT. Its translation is CASSLRGTEAFF.

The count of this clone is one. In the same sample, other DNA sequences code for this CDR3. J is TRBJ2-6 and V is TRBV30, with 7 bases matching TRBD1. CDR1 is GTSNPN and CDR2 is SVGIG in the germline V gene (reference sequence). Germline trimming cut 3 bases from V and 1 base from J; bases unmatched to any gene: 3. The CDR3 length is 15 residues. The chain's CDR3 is CAWRNRGSGANVLTF. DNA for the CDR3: TGTGCCTGGAGAAACAGGGGTTCTGGGGCCAACGTCCTGACTTTC. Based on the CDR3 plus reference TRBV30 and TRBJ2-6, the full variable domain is SQTIHQWPATLVQPVGSPLSLECTVEGTSNPNLYWYRQAAGRGLQLLFYSVGIGQISSEVPQNLSASRPQDRQFILSSKKLLLSDSGFYLCAWRNRGSGANVLTFGAGSRLTVL.

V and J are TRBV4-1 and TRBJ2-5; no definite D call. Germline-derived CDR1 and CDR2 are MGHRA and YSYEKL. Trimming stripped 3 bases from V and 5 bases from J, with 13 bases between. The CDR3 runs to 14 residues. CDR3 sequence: CASSHLGTSETQYF. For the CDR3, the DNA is TGCGCCAGCAGCCATTTAGGTACTTCCGAGACCCAGTACTTC.